Presented here are 11 T cell receptor beta chains from one specimen sequenced in a study of Graves' ophthalmopathy and Graves' hyperthyroidism. RNA transcripts yielded amplified TCR beta CDR3 regions. HTBI-primed RT-PCR formed the first round, and a multiplex PCR formed the second. TCRdb analysed the multiplex PCR reads with MiXCR anew, one entry per CDR3 protein. The table shows approximately 1.2 million distinct CDR3 sequences, with about 40% occurring only once. The sample comprised peripheral blood or thyroid tissue (not recorded which). The receptors were sampled from an adult man with Graves' hyperthyroidism.

At least ten counts were recorded for this clonotype. V is TRBV5-1 and J is TRBJ1-6, with D uncertain. V was shortened by 0 bases and J by 10 bases, with 17 bases between the two germline ends. Germline lookup yields CDR1 SGHRS and CDR2 YFSETQ. The length of the CDR3 is 16 residues. The CDR3, as DNA: TGCGCCAGCAGCTTGGTTCCCCCCCCAACGGACTCACCCCTCCACTTT. This codes for CASSLVPPPTDSPLHF.

This clonotype was seen more than once but under ten times. The V gene is TRBV4-3, the J gene TRBJ2-7, with D perhaps TRBD2 (5 bases). The CDR3 extends over 16 amino acids. CDR1 and CDR2 (germline): LGHNA, YSLEER. The V end was cut by 0 bases, the J end by 0 bases, with 12 bases between. The CDR3 sequence: CASSQEGAVSSYEQYF. The CDR3, as DNA: TGCGCCAGCAGCCAAGAGGGAGCGGTTAGCTCCTACGAGCAGTACTTC.

The chain carries TRBV5-6 and TRBJ1-2; weak D call: TRBD1 (6 bases). Germline CDR1 reads SGHDT; CDR2 reads YYEEEE. The CDR3 extends over 14 amino acids. Trimming shortened V by 4 bases and J by 3 bases, and 13 bases separated the two germline ends. The CDR3 sequence is CASSPGGADYGYTF. CDR3 nucleotides: TGTGCCAGCAGCCCGGGGGGGGCCGACTATGGCTACACCTTC. Together with reference TRBV5-6 and TRBJ1-2, the CDR3 gives the full variable domain: DAGVTQSPTHLIKTRGQQVTLRCSPKSGHDTVSWYQQALGQGPQFIFQYYEEEERQRGNFPDRFSGHQFPNYSSELNVNALLLGDSALYLCASSPGGADYGYTFGSGTRLTVV.

As regards this clonotype: This clone may be a read error of a much larger clone one base away. The CDR3 spells CASSGGGAGAGANVLTF. For the CDR3, the DNA is TGTGCCAGCAGCGGGGGTGGGGCTGGGGCTGGGGCCAACGTCCTGACTTTC. This rearrangement joins TRBV7-2 to TRBJ2-6; D possibly uses TRBD1 or TRBD2 (5 bases each). This CDR3 spans 17 amino acids. CDR1 and CDR2 from the germline V gene are SGHTA and FQGNSA. V lost 5 bases and J 2 bases, leaving 16 bases between the germline ends.

The chain links TRBV6-5 to TRBJ2-2; 14 bases match TRBD2. CDR1 MNHEY and CDR2 SVGAGI come from the germline V gene. The CDR3 is 15 amino acids. DNA for the CDR3: TGTGCGAGCGGGACTAGCGGGAGTATGGGGGGGGAGCTGTTTTTT. Its translation: CASGTSGSMGGELFF.

The sample holds a few counts of this clonotype. Its ends do not fully match the called genes, so a read error is possible. The chain links TRBV5-4 to TRBJ2-6; the match to TRBD1 covers 7 bases. This CDR3 comprises 18 residues. Germline-derived CDR1 and CDR2 are SGHNT and YYREEE (reference sequence). The CDR3 nucleotides are TGTGCCAGCAGCCGGGACAGCGCATCATTCTCTGGGGCTAACGTCCTGACTTTC. Protein product: CASSRDSASFSGANVLTF.

The CDR3 DNA sequence: TGCGCCAGCAGCTTATCAGATATGAACACTGAAGCTTTCTTT. It specifies CASSLSDMNTEAFF. The V and J genes are TRBV5-1 and TRBJ1-1; D gene uncertain. The CDR3 runs to 14 residues. V lost 2 bases to trimming and J lost 0 bases, with 8 bases between them. Looked up from germline, CDR1 is SGHRS and CDR2 is YFSETQ.

V usage is TRBV20-1 and J usage is TRBJ2-7; 7 bases map to TRBD2. The CDR3 has 14 residues. Trimming cost V 6 bases and J 2 bases; bases outside gene matches: 10. Germline V CDR1 and CDR2: DFQATT, SNEGSKA (reference sequence). CDR3 in DNA: TGCAGTGCAGAATCGGCGGGAGAGCCCTACGAGCAGTACTTC. Protein sequence: CSAESAGEPYEQYF.

This clonotype was recorded at least ten times. The rearrangement joins TRBV7-9 to TRBJ1-1; D remains ambiguous. The CDR3 is 15 residues long. Deletions cut 4 bases from V and 5 bases from J, with 17 bases between. Germline V gene data show CDR1 as SEHNR and CDR2 as FQNEAQ (reference sequence). The CDR3 sequence is CASSSPLARGTEAFF. The CDR3 DNA is TGTGCCAGCAGCTCCCCCTTGGCCAGAGGGACTGAAGCTTTCTTT.

This clonotype was observed a single time. The chain is built from TRBV4-1 and TRBJ2-5; 8 bases agree with TRBD1. With 2 bases clipped from V and 9 bases from J, the junction kept 11 bases outside the gene matches. CDR1 and CDR2 (germline): MGHRA, YSYEKL. This CDR3 has 15 residues. The CDR3: CASSQLLTGGQPQYF. CDR3 bases: TGCGCCAGCAGCCAACTCCTAACAGGGGGACAGCCCCAGTACTTC.

The CDR3: CSAMRDLGSNQPQHF. In nucleotides, the CDR3 is TGCAGTGCTATGAGAGACCTGGGAAGCAATCAGCCCCAGCATTTT. V usage is TRBV20-1 and J usage is TRBJ1-5; the D is unclear. V lost 4 bases, J lost 1 base, and 14 bases lay in between. Germline V gene lookup returns CDR1 DFQATT and CDR2 SNEGSKA (reference sequence). The CDR3 runs 15 residues.